The present T cell receptor beta chain was sequenced within a study of shared clonotypes between healthy human individuals. The data were produced by immunoSEQ multiplex PCR, yet TCRdb's version contains in-frame clones alone and is incomplete. Of under 2,500,000 clones listed, approximately 95% were seen once; the top ten hold more than 0.1%. Findings and caveats of the study: Among four donors, about 5% of naive CD4 clonotypes were found in common.

A note on this clone: Its antigen is undetermined. Other DNA sequences in this specimen translate into the identical CDR3.

The CDR3 is 11 residues long. The germline V gene encodes CDR1 SGHTA and CDR2 FQGNSA. V was shortened by 5 bases and J by 5 bases, with 5 bases between the two germline ends. The source of this sequence is a man between 18 and 29 years old in good health. The chain is built from TRBV7-2 and TRBJ2-3; D remains unclear. Sequences were obtained from naive CD4+ T cells sorted from blood. The subset is: CD45RA+ positively selected. CDR3 residues: CASSPQDTQYF. Here the CDR3 DNA reads TGTGCCAGCAGCCCTCAAGATACGCAGTATTTT. The full variable domain, rest sourced from reference TRBV7-2 and TRBJ2-3, is GAGVSQSPSNKVTEKGKDVELRCDPISGHTALYWYRQSLGQGLEFLIYFQGNSAPDKSGLPSDRFSAERTGGSVSTLTIQRTQQEDSAVYLCASSPQDTQYFGPGTRLTVL.